The 19 T cell receptor beta chains below come from one sample, sequenced in a study of blood T cells in healthy people across ages. A sample-barcoded 5' primer and a J-beta primer mix were used in a second PCR of about 7 to 11 cycles. MiXCR was run by TCRdb on the 5' RACE reads, yielding one entry per CDR3 protein. The sample shows around 900,000 distinct CDR3 sequences, about 51% of them seen only once. The sample comprised blood. These receptors all stem from a woman aged 55-75 years in good health.

About this clonotype itself: The junction and the germline gene differ at one end; a read error may be behind it. This chain joins TRBV20-1 and TRBJ2-1, with unresolved D. Germline V gives CDR1 DFQATT, CDR2 SNEGSKA (reference sequence). The CDR3 loop spans 15 amino acids. This chain's CDR3 is CGASSPRLNYNEQFF. The CDR3 DNA reads TGCGGTGCTAGTAGCCCTAGACTGAACTACAATGAGCAGTTCTTC.

The V and J genes are TRBV6-5 and TRBJ2-3; the D gene could be TRBD1 or TRBD2 (5 bases each). The CDR3 covers 15 residues. V lost 5 bases to trimming and J lost 4 bases, with 16 bases between them. Looked up from germline, CDR1 is MNHEY and CDR2 is SVGAGI. CDR3 nucleotides: TGTGCCAGCAGTGACAGCTCGCGGGCGTCAGATACGCAGTATTTT. As protein: CASSDSSRASDTQYF.

The table lists this clonotype with a few counts. The chain couples TRBV29-1 to TRBJ2-7; 10 positions match TRBD2. The CDR3 has 17 amino acids. Germline lookup yields CDR1 SQVTM and CDR2 ANQGSEA. V lost 4 bases and J lost 3; bases outside the gene matches: 15. The CDR3 region has the DNA TGCAGCGTTGGAAGGAGGACGCCAGCGGGAGGGGGCTACGAGCAGTACTTC. It is translated as CSVGRRTPAGGGYEQYF.

This clonotype has a single count. The chain employs TRBV12-3 or TRBV12-4 and TRBJ2-3, with D tentatively TRBD2 (5 bases). The CDR3 contains 15 residues. Trimming shortened V by 5 bases and J by 2 bases, and 14 bases separated the two germline ends. CDR3 bases: TGTGCCAGCAGTAAGGGCAGAGGGCTCACAGATACGCAGTATTTT. Its translation is CASSKGRGLTDTQYF.

This CDR3 reads CASSERIYNEQYF. The CDR3 nucleotides are TGTGCCAGCAGCGAGCGCATCTACAATGAGCAGTACTTC. The V call is TRBV7-2, the J call TRBJ2-5; D remains unclear. V lost 5 bases and J lost 11, with 18 bases in between. The CDR3 is 13 residues long. Germline V gene sequence: CDR1 SGHTA, CDR2 FQGNSA.

The rearrangement joins TRBV7-2 to TRBJ2-3; 7 bases are a match to TRBD2. Germline loops: CDR1 SGHTA, CDR2 FQGNSA. The CDR3 is 16 amino acids. Trimming cost V 6 bases and J 1 base; bases outside gene matches: 10. This chain's CDR3 is CASRLTGGSGTDTQYF. The CDR3 DNA reads TGTGCCAGCAGACTTACTGGCGGGAGCGGCACAGATACGCAGTATTTT.

In its sample, this clonotype was seen a few times. V gene TRBV28 combines with J gene TRBJ1-2; tentatively, D is TRBD1 (5 bases). This CDR3 comprises 13 residues. In germline, CDR1 is MDHEN, CDR2 SYDVKM. V was clipped by 6 bases and J by 4 bases, with 12 bases between them. The CDR3 DNA reads as TGTGCCAGCAGGCCGACAGCGACCTATGGCTACACCTTC. This translates into CASRPTATYGYTF.

The chain joins TRBV2 to TRBJ2-3; possibly TRBD1 for D (5 bases). This CDR3 region has 12 residues. Germline CDR1 and CDR2: SNHLY and FYNNEI. Trimming pared 7 bases from V and 6 bases from J, leaving 11 bases between. This CDR3 reads CASKQAADTQYF. The CDR3 coding sequence is TGTGCCAGCAAACAGGCAGCGGATACGCAGTATTTT.

This CDR3 is CAISDGNWNQPQHF. As DNA, the CDR3 is TGTGCCATCAGTGATGGTAATTGGAATCAGCCCCAGCATTTT. V is TRBV10-3 and J is TRBJ1-5; D gene unclear. The germline V and J ends were trimmed by 3 bases and 4 bases, with 10 bases remaining between them. CDR1 is ENHRY and CDR2 is SYGVKD in the germline V gene. The CDR3 consists of 14 residues.

This clonotype was observed at least ten times. The CDR3 nucleotides are TGTGCCAGCAGTTTAAATGAGCAGTTCTTC. Protein: CASSLNEQFF. The chain carries TRBV12-3 or TRBV12-4 and TRBJ2-1; the D is unclear. This CDR3 contains 10 residues. Between the trimmed V and J ends, which lost 2 bases and 7 bases, there was a span of 0 bases.

The chain joins TRBV29-1 to TRBJ2-1; TRBD2 matches at 10 bases. Per germline, CDR1 SQVTM and CDR2 ANQGSEA. CDR3 length: 15 residues. Unmatched junction bases numbered 10, after V lost 7 bases and J lost 4 bases. CDR3: CSAYLSGRLYNEQFF. CDR3 sequence (DNA): TGCAGCGCCTACCTTAGCGGGAGGCTTTACAATGAGCAGTTCTTC.

This rearrangement joins TRBV12-3 or TRBV12-4 to TRBJ1-5, with D unresolved. V lost 3 bases and J 6 bases, leaving 9 bases between the germline ends. The CDR3 is made up of 13 amino acids. The CDR3 DNA reads TGTGCCAGCAGTTTGGGCCGATTTCAGCCCCAGCATTTT. This encodes CASSLGRFQPQHF.

The chain carries TRBV7-3 and TRBJ1-2, with 8 bases aligning to TRBD1. Germline values: CDR1 SGHTA, CDR2 FQGTGA. The junction had 21 bases not matched to a gene; V was cut back by 3 bases and J by 6 bases. The CDR3 runs to 19 residues. The CDR3: CASSLRGVAGTGGEDGYTF. The CDR3 nucleotides are TGTGCCAGCAGCTTGAGAGGCGTGGCCGGGACAGGAGGAGAAGATGGCTACACCTTC. The variable domain in full, with the rest retrieved from reference TRBV7-3 and TRBJ1-2, is GAGVSQTPSNKVTEKGKYVELRCDPISGHTALYWYRQSLGQGPEFLIYFQGTGAADDSGLPNDRFFAVRPEGSVSTLKIQRTERGDSAVYLCASSLRGVAGTGGEDGYTFGSGTRLTVV.

The gene calls are TRBV24-1 and TRBJ2-3; D unresolved. This CDR3 has 12 amino acids. Looked up from germline, CDR1 is KGHDR and CDR2 is SFDVKD. V was clipped by 4 bases and J by 5 bases, with 6 bases between them. The CDR3 region has the DNA TGTGCCACCAGTGACATTCAAGATACGCAGTATTTT. Translating it yields CATSDIQDTQYF.

This clonotype was recorded a few times. As DNA, the CDR3 is TGTGCCAGCAGTTTGTCGGTGGGGGACTACAATGAGCAGTTCTTC. Translated: CASSLSVGDYNEQFF. The chain links TRBV28 to TRBJ2-1, with D perhaps TRBD1 or TRBD2 (5 bases each). This CDR3 contains 15 residues. Trimming stripped 3 bases from V and 3 bases from J, with 12 bases between. Germline V lookup: CDR1 MDHEN, CDR2 SYDVKM.

The rearrangement links TRBV11-2 to TRBJ2-3; no clear D gene. Trimming stripped 0 bases from V and 4 bases from J, with 11 bases between. CDR3 length equals 15 residues. Germline V lookup: CDR1 SGHAT, CDR2 FQNNGV. The CDR3 spells CASSLDGLNPDTQYF. The CDR3 DNA reads TGTGCCAGCAGCTTAGACGGGCTAAACCCAGATACGCAGTATTTT.

On this clonotype: The junction shows a germline mismatch at one end, possibly a read error. The chain combines TRBV20-1 with TRBJ2-7; a possible D gene is TRBD1 (5 bases). This CDR3 comprises 11 residues. The germline gives CDR1 DFQATT, CDR2 SNEGSKA (reference sequence). CDR3 DNA sequence: TGCGGTGCAGGCAGGGTCTACGAGCAGTACTTC. The encoded protein is CGAGRVYEQYF.

The rearrangement uses TRBV11-1 and TRBJ2-7; D gene uncertain. The V end lost 6 bases, the J end lost 3 bases, and 12 bases lay between the germline ends. Germline lookup yields CDR1 SGHAT and CDR2 FQDESV (reference sequence). CDR3 length: 13 amino acids. The CDR3 sequence: CASRNGEDYEQYF. The CDR3 region has the DNA TGTGCCAGCAGGAATGGTGAGGACTACGAGCAGTACTTC.

The chain has TRBV20-1 and TRBJ1-5, with TRBD1 as a possible D gene (5 bases). The CDR3 consists of 14 residues. The V end was cut by 7 bases, the J end by 0 bases, with 13 bases between. Germline V gene sequence: CDR1 DFQATT, CDR2 SNEGSKA (reference sequence). Here the CDR3 DNA reads TGCAGTGGCGCGCAGGGAACTAGCAATCAGCCCCAGCATTTT. As protein: CSGAQGTSNQPQHF.